This TCR beta chain was recovered during a study of cytomegalovirus exposure and HLA in healthy donors. Study as a whole: An early release of data contained around 80 million unique TCRs, which came from HLA-typed donors. General study findings and limits: Researchers reportedly found TCR beta sequences accurately predicted most subjects' HLA-A and HLA-B alleles.

J was trimmed by 7 bases and V by 7 bases; bases with no gene match: 10. CDR1 is SQVTM and CDR2 is ANQGSEA in the germline V gene. The CDR3 runs 13 residues. The study ran its PCR with 60 Vbeta and 13 Jbeta primers. Profiled with immunoSEQ multiplex PCR; TCRdb holds only in-frame clones, not every one. The sample holds around 170,000 clones, less than 90% seen once. Notes on this clone: Antigen unknown.

Sequenced input: PBMCs. The clonotype was recovered from a boy aged 2-15 years in good health and CMV-seronegative. The V and J genes are TRBV29-1 and TRBJ2-7; 10 nucleotides line up with TRBD1. CDR3 residues: CSAHSGTGVEQYF. The CDR3 DNA is TGCAGCGCCCACTCTGGGACAGGGGTTGAGCAGTACTTC.